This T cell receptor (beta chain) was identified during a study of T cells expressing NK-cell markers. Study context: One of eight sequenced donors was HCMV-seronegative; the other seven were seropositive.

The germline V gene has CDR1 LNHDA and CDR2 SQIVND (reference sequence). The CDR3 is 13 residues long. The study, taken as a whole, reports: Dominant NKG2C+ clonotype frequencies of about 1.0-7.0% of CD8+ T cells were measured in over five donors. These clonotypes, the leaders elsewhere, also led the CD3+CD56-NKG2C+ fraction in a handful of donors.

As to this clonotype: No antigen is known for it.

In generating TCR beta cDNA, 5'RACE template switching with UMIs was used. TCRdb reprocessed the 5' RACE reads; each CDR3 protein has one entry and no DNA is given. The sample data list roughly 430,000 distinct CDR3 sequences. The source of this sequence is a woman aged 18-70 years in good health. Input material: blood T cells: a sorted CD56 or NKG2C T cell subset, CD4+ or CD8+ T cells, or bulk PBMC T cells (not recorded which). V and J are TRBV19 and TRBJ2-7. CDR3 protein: CASSIVPQAEQYF.